These 20 T cell receptor beta chains came from one sample sequenced in a study of Ad26.COV2.S vaccination and SARS-CoV-2 variants. TCRdb's copy holds only in-frame clones and misses some; the assay was immunoSEQ multiplex PCR. This sample carries under 150,000 clones, 86% of them seen once, and the ten largest clones take around 5.1%. Sequences were derived from peripheral blood, sampled after recovery from COVID-19. The source of these receptors is a human donor who had recovered from COVID-19.

V is TRBV20-1 and J is TRBJ2-4; D is ambiguous. Germline V gene sequence: CDR1 DFQATT, CDR2 SNEGSKA (reference sequence). Trimming stripped 3 bases from V and 0 bases from J, with 9 bases between. The CDR3 runs to 14 residues. CDR3 sequence: CSASTPGAKNIQYF. The CDR3 bases are TGCAGTGCTAGTACCCCAGGAGCCAAAAACATTCAGTACTTC.

V gene TRBV19 combines with J gene TRBJ1-5; no definite D call. The germline gives CDR1 LNHDA, CDR2 SQIVND (reference sequence). This CDR3 has 15 amino acids. V dropped 3 bases and J dropped 3 bases, with 12 bases sitting between them. The CDR3, as DNA: TGTGCCAGTAGTATTTACTTCGACCTCAATCAGCCCCAGCATTTT. Its protein is CASSIYFDLNQPQHF.

V and J are TRBV2 and TRBJ2-7; D uncertain. This CDR3 is 11 amino acids long. Germline V CDR1 and CDR2: SNHLY, FYNNEI. V was shortened by 4 bases and J by 5 bases, with 6 bases between the two germline ends. CDR3 region: CASSGKNEQYF. CDR3 in DNA: TGTGCCAGCAGTGGGAAAAACGAGCAGTACTTC.

The V call is TRBV29-1, the J call TRBJ2-2, with 11 positions matching TRBD2. Germline V gene sequence: CDR1 SQVTM, CDR2 ANQGSEA. J lost 5 bases, V lost 7 bases, and 6 bases had no gene match. This CDR3 spans 14 amino acids. CDR3 amino acids: CSGRLAGSTGELFF. The CDR3 DNA is TGCAGCGGCAGACTAGCGGGGTCTACCGGGGAGCTGTTTTTT.

In the case of this clone: Its ends do not fully match the called genes, so a read error is possible. V usage is TRBV2 and J usage is TRBJ2-7; 7 nucleotides match TRBD2. Looked up from germline, CDR1 is SNHLY and CDR2 is FYNNEI. The CDR3 is 15 amino acids. The chain's CDR3 is CASSEAGLGSYEQYF. Written as DNA, the CDR3 is TGTGCCAGCAGCGAAGCGGGACTCGGATCCTACGAGCAGTACTTC. Full variable domain (outside the CDR3, taken from reference TRBV2 and TRBJ2-7): EPEVTQTPSHQVTQMGQEVILRCVPISNHLYFYWYRQILGQKVEFLVSFYNNEISEKSEIFDDQFSVERPDGSNFTLKIRSTKLEDSAMYFCASSEAGLGSYEQYFGPGTRLTVT.

To note about this clone: This specimen includes other DNA sequences encoding the same CDR3. The chain joins TRBV12-3 or TRBV12-4 to TRBJ2-7, with D unresolved. V was clipped by 6 bases and J by 1 base, with 4 bases between them. This CDR3 comprises 11 residues. CDR3 nucleotide sequence: TGTGCCAGCAGCGCTTCCTACGAGCAGTACTTC. Translated, it gives CASSASYEQYF.

This clone was observed once. The chain is built from TRBV10-1 and TRBJ1-1; 10 bases line up with TRBD1. The CDR3 consists of 14 residues. With 11 bases clipped from V and 0 bases from J, the junction kept 6 bases outside the gene matches. CDR1 and CDR2 (germline): WNHNN, SYGVQD (reference sequence). The CDR3 spells CAGRQGALNTEAFF. The CDR3 DNA sequence: TGCGCCGGACGACAGGGGGCTTTGAACACTGAAGCTTTCTTT.

The chain combines TRBV30 with TRBJ1-2; D perhaps matches TRBD1 (6 bases). Germline values: CDR1 GTSNPN, CDR2 SVGIG (reference sequence). V lost 3 bases, J lost 4 bases, and 15 bases lay in between. This CDR3 is 14 amino acids long. Written as DNA, the CDR3 is TGTGCCTGGAGCGCCGCGGGGGGCTCCTATGGCTACACCTTC. Translation: CAWSAAGGSYGYTF.

CDR3 amino acids: CASSVRGAVYNEQFF. CDR3 DNA: TGTGCCAGCAGTGTGCGGGGGGCGGTCTACAATGAGCAGTTCTTC. The rearrangement links TRBV25-1 to TRBJ2-1; 8 bases fit TRBD2. V lost 4 bases and J lost 3; bases outside the gene matches: 5. Germline V gene sequence: CDR1 MGHDK, CDR2 SYGVNS. The CDR3 length is 15 residues.

The chain has TRBV4-3 and TRBJ1-1; D is undetermined. V was shortened by 0 bases and J by 0 bases, with 11 bases between the two germline ends. Germline-derived CDR1 and CDR2 are LGHNA and YSLEER. The CDR3 covers 16 residues. The CDR3 spells CASSQDVGSLNTEAFF. The CDR3 DNA sequence: TGCGCCAGCAGCCAAGATGTAGGATCATTGAACACTGAAGCTTTCTTT.

The genes are TRBV10-2 and TRBJ2-3; the D is unclear. Per germline, CDR1 WSHSY and CDR2 SAAADI. This CDR3 is 14 amino acids long. V lost 5 bases and J lost 4, with 13 bases in between. In DNA form, the CDR3 reads TGCGCCAGCAGTCAAGGAGTGAAGTCAGATACGCAGTATTTT. The encoded protein is CASSQGVKSDTQYF.

The gene calls are TRBV19 and TRBJ1-5, with 10 positions matching TRBD1. This CDR3 is built from 15 residues. The germline V gene has CDR1 LNHDA and CDR2 SQIVND (reference sequence). V lost 5 bases and J lost 7; bases outside the gene matches: 8. In DNA form, the CDR3 reads TGTGCCAGTAGTCCCGGACAGGGGGGTCGCCAGCCCCAGCATTTT. It yields the protein CASSPGQGGRQPQHF.

This chain uses TRBV7-2 with TRBJ2-1; 9 bases fit TRBD1. With V trimmed by 4 bases and J by 14 bases, 6 bases remained unmatched. Germline CDR1 SGHTA, CDR2 FQGNSA. The CDR3 is 12 residues long. The CDR3 sequence is CASSWTGEEKFF. In DNA, the CDR3 is TGTGCCAGCAGCTGGACAGGGGAGGAGAAGTTCTTC.

The chain combines TRBV7-2 with TRBJ2-5; D gene unclear. V was cut by 1 base and J by 5 bases, with 14 bases left in between. This CDR3 is built from 15 residues. Germline values: CDR1 SGHTA, CDR2 FQGNSA. The CDR3 sequence: CASSLVLHPSETQYF. CDR3 nucleotide sequence: TGTGCCAGCAGCTTAGTTTTGCATCCCTCGGAGACCCAGTACTTC.

On this clone itself: A much larger clone is a single base away; this may be a read error. The V call is TRBV3-1 (or the pseudogene TRBV3-2), the J call TRBJ1-6; no firm D call. Germline CDR1 is LGHDT and CDR2 is YNNKEL (reference sequence). The length of the CDR3 is 11 residues. V was pared by 5 bases and J by 8 bases, with 4 bases between. The CDR3, as DNA: TGTGCCAGCAGCTCCCATTCACCCCTCCACTTT. Amino acid sequence: CASSSHSPLHF.

The V and J genes are TRBV30 and TRBJ2-2, with 10 bases identical to TRBD1. The CDR3 totals 13 residues. Trimming took 5 bases from V and 7 from J; bases not matched to a gene: 4. Germline V lookup: CDR1 GTSNPN, CDR2 SVGIG (reference sequence). CDR3: CAWVGQGVGELFF. In DNA, the CDR3 is TGTGCCTGGGTTGGACAGGGGGTCGGGGAGCTGTTTTTT.

This clone was seen at least ten times. V gene TRBV5-1 combines with J gene TRBJ2-1; a weak D match, TRBD2 (5 bases). V lost 4 bases and J 5 bases, leaving 13 bases between the germline ends. Germline V lookup: CDR1 SGHRS, CDR2 YFSETQ. This CDR3 contains 14 residues. The CDR3 DNA reads as TGCGCCAGCAGCCCCGTAGTGGAGGACAATGAGCAGTTCTTC. It is translated as CASSPVVEDNEQFF.

Only one count was recorded for this clone. V is TRBV27 and J is TRBJ2-3; D uncertain. The V end lost 2 bases, the J end lost 0 bases, and 12 bases lay between the germline ends. The V gene's germline CDR1 is MNHEY and CDR2 SMNVEV (reference sequence). The CDR3 spans 16 residues. The chain's CDR3 is CASSLGRAGSTDTQYF. The CDR3 coding sequence is TGTGCCAGCAGTTTAGGCCGGGCCGGAAGCACAGATACGCAGTATTTT.

The chain uses TRBV9 and TRBJ1-2, with TRBD1 matching 9 bases. The V and J ends lost 4 bases and 6 bases, in that order; junction bases with no gene match: 13. This CDR3 region has 16 residues. Germline V CDR1 and CDR2: SGDLS, YYNGEE. DNA of the CDR3: TGTGCCAGCAGCACTACCCCGGGACAGGGTTTCGATGGCTACACCTTC. It translates to CASSTTPGQGFDGYTF.

The chain has TRBV7-9 and TRBJ1-4; D is perhaps TRBD1 (6 bases). Trimming cost V 5 bases and J 5 bases, with 15 bases left between them. CDR1 and CDR2 (germline): SEHNR, FQNEAQ (reference sequence). The CDR3 is 15 residues long. The CDR3 region is CASSLQGSGNEKLFF. CDR3 DNA: TGTGCCAGCAGCCTACAGGGATCAGGCAATGAAAAACTGTTTTTT. Full variable domain (missing parts from reference TRBV7-9 and TRBJ1-4): DTGVSQNPRHKITKRGQNVTFRCDPISEHNRLYWYRQTLGQGPEFLTYFQNEAQLEKSRLLSDRFSAERPKGSFSTLEIQRTEQGDSAMYLCASSLQGSGNEKLFFGSGTQLSVL.